This T cell receptor (beta chain) was sequenced for a study of EBV T-cell therapy then PD-1 blockade in nasopharyngeal carcinoma. The time point is: 266 days after commencement of treatment, after nivolumab therapy. Treatment reported: AdE1-LMPpoly-expanded autologous EBV-specific T-cell therapy followed by anti-PD-1 nivolumab. Details on this clone: Antigen specificity is unknown.

Unmatched junction bases numbered 8, after V lost 2 bases and J lost 2 bases. The CDR3 spans 16 residues. CDR1 is SGHTA, CDR2 FQGNSA, per germline. The protocol was immunoSEQ multiplex PCR, while the TCRdb copy is restricted to in-frame clones and leaves out a portion. This table has fewer than 25,000 clones, around four fifths appearing once. This TCR came from a man in his forties with nasopharyngeal carcinoma. This chain joins TRBV7-2 and TRBJ1-2; the match to TRBD1 covers 7 bases. The starting material was CD8+ T cells from blood, obtained around day 250 from a patient whose treatment included autologous EBV-specific T cells and nivolumab. CDR3 in DNA: TGTGCCAGCAGCTTAAGGACAGGCGCTCTAAACTATGGCTACACCTTC. Its protein product is CASSLRTGALNYGYTF.